This T cell receptor (beta chain) was recovered during a study of T cells in Graves' hyperthyroidism and ophthalmopathy (dated by TCRdb to about 2019). In terms of the full investigation: Peripheral blood was collected at initial diagnosis, before any treatment. According to the paper, TCR Vbeta CDR3 sequencing was carried out on more than 120 peripheral blood samples, which came from under 50 ophthalmopathy, under 80 hyperthyroidism and some 17 progressor patients. A discovery cohort of fewer than 110 patients, fewer than 50 with Graves' ophthalmopathy and 57 with stable Graves' hyperthyroidism, was used to find distinguishing TCR V-J signatures. For training and testing, the roughly 93 patients in the discovery cohort were randomly divided in a 7:3 ratio. Following sampling, methimazole starting at 30 mg daily was given to hyperthyroidism patients, and high-dose intravenous methylprednisolone was given to ophthalmopathy patients. Thyroid tissue and blood T-cell repertoires from six Graves' hyperthyroidism patients were also compared in the study. Prospective prediction of ophthalmopathy was tested in an independent validation cohort of some 19 hyperthyroidism patients and 15 to 17 patients who later progressed to ophthalmopathy.

To note about this clonotype: Its specific antigen is unknown. Per-nucleotide qualities are absent, and no much larger clonotype sits a single base away.

Reading the germline V gene (reference sequence) gives CDR1 DFQATT and CDR2 SNEGSKA. The V end loses 0 bases and the J end loses 1 base, and a stretch of 11 bases separates them. The CDR3 contains 15 residues, cysteine and phenylalanine counted. Solely the CDR3 DNA is kept, with 45 bases framed from the first base. The TCR beta CDR3 regions were amplified from the RNA transcripts. The TCR CDR3 was subjected to a first round of RT-PCR using the HTBI primer set and the Qiagen OneStep RT-PCR kit. The libraries were constructed in a second round of multiplex PCR and then size-selected and purified. Libraries were sequenced paired-end with 100 bp reads on an Illumina HiSeq2000. The source study handled its data this way. SOAPnuke was used to process the raw data, throwing out any read that contained adapters or uncalled bases, had a mean Phred below 15, or lacked an exact constant-primer or identifier match. COPE v1.2.5 was used to merge high-quality paired reads, and clonotypes were defined as unique nucleotide sequences. MiTCR v1.1 was used to align clonotypes to the IMGT TRBV, TRBD and TRBJ reference segments. Only V-J combinations with frequency above 0.0001, covering about 99% of repertoires, were analysed. A TCS score was defined as the ratio of F50 (clonal expansion) to E x V (chaos), with BLOSUM62-based TCRdist applied between CDR3 peptides within each V-J. Welch's t-statistics and random forest reduced some 510 V-J features to 10 to 15, which were used in a naive Bayes classifier (R e1071). The raw public reads went through TCRdb reprocessing: fastp at Q25, MiXCR clone calling, in-frame beta chains kept. Entries that share a CDR3 protein sequence are merged under the most common genes and DNA. These V and J calls are TCRdb output, not the study's own analysis. This sample is represented by around 250,000 distinct CDR3 sequences; approximately 15% of them were singletons. The ten largest clones represent 13% of the sample.

Hyperthyroidism patients were aged 18 to 65 years and newly diagnosed, with disease duration of less than 2 months. Any patient with an uncontrolled infection, another autoimmune disease, pregnancy or lactation was excluded. Diagnoses were based on clinical symptoms, serum thyroxine and TRAb, thyroid ultrasound and orbital computed tomography. Blood from progressor patients was drawn when they were first diagnosed with hyperthyroidism, before any ophthalmopathy symptoms appeared. PBMCs were separated from roughly 9.3 ml of fresh peripheral blood using Ficoll-Paque density gradient centrifugation. Patients classed as progressors first received a Graves' hyperthyroidism diagnosis and then went on to develop ophthalmopathy during follow-up. Total RNA was extracted using Trizol reagent, and RNA quality was assessed on an Agilent 2100 Bioanalyzer. What the authors observed across the whole study: Sample size was not statistically predetermined, and investigators were not blinded to group allocation. In cross-validation, a model built on a 13 V-J signature told ophthalmopathy apart from stable hyperthyroidism with over 85% sensitivity and approximately 81% specificity, and in testing the same model reached 80%/75%. Most expanded thyroid clonotypes (frequency above 0.001) were also detected in blood, suggesting blood repertoires may reflect thyroid immune responses. In validation, the model predicted progression to ophthalmopathy a median of roughly 6.1 months before onset, with about 64% sensitivity and 72.22% specificity.

The origin of this receptor is a middle-aged woman with Graves' hyperthyroidism that later progressed to Graves' ophthalmopathy. The V gene is TRBV20-1 and the J gene is TRBJ2-3; the D gene cannot be named for sure. The sequenced sample was blood. DNA sequence: TGCAGTGCTAGAGATGCGATGGCGGGCACAGATACGCAGTATTTT. Its product reads: CSARDAMAGTDTQYF.